This T cell receptor beta chain was observed in a study of blood T cell repertoires in COVID-19. As for the study in general: COVID-19 samples, acute and convalescent, were from the United States, Italy and Spain. From T cells, B-cell-depleted T cells, or PBMCs came the material, which was cDNA or gDNA.

Authors' methods: Amplification with reference gene primers provided the estimates of nucleated cell counts. Data came from immunoSEQ multiplex PCR; TCRdb stores just in-frame clones and leaves some out. V and J calls and clone size are as listed in that table; D and trimming were resolved from the DNA. The data contain nearly 70,000 clones, 91% of them seen just once; the ten biggest clones take up approximately 7%. Enrollment of patients from Seattle took place during active infection, with longitudinal follow-up. The sequencing sample was made of peripheral blood. The receptor comes from a man between 35 and 55 years old with COVID-19, enrolled during active disease.

Here the CDR3 reads CATRSPGGGIQPQHF. In nucleotides, the CDR3 is TGTGCCACCCGCTCCCCCGGGGGTGGAATCCAGCCCCAGCATTTT. The chain employs TRBV7-2 and TRBJ1-5, with a tentative D call TRBD1 (5 bases). CDR1 SGHTA and CDR2 FQGNSA come from the germline V gene. The CDR3 length is 15 residues. V dropped 10 bases and J dropped 7 bases, with 23 bases sitting between them. Complete variable domain (other parts from reference TRBV7-2 and TRBJ1-5): GAGVSQSPSNKVTEKGKDVELRCDPISGHTALYWYRQSLGQGLEFLIYFQGNSAPDKSGLPSDRFSAERTGGSVSTLTIQRTQQEDSAVYLCATRSPGGGIQPQHFGDGTRLSIL.